This T cell receptor (beta chain) was retrieved from a study of T cell changes during pregnancy in multiple sclerosis. Trimming removed 0 bases from V and 1 base from J, with 10 bases in between. This CDR3 is built from 16 residues. Germline loops: CDR1 KGHSH, CDR2 LQKENI. This table comes from immunoSEQ multiplex PCR, and its TCRdb copy is limited to in-frame clones, with some not included. In the table there are about 100,000 clones, roughly 90% of which are singletons. This clonotype was obtained from a female donor in good health, enrolled as a control in a pregnancy study. Sample: peripheral blood, taken in the third trimester of pregnancy. This sequence joins TRBV18 and TRBJ2-1, with a possible D match to TRBD1 (5 bases). The DNA of the CDR3 is TGTGCCAGCTCACCACCGGCAGGGCGATCCTACAATGAGCAGTTCTTC. It is translated as CASSPPAGRSYNEQFF.